Listed here is a single T cell receptor beta chain. The CDR3 totals 16 residues. J was trimmed by 4 bases and V by 1 base; bases with no gene match: 7. Germline CDR1 reads SGHRS; CDR2 reads YFSETQ. Measured with immunoSEQ multiplex PCR; TCRdb has only the in-frame clones, and not every one. The sample holds 170,000 or so clones, around 80% seen once. These data originate in a study of blood T cell repertoires in COVID-19. Across the study: Samples representing acute and convalescent COVID-19 were sourced from the United States, Italy and Spain. PBMCs, B-cell-depleted T cells, or T cells provided the cDNA or gDNA that made up the material.

Material: peripheral blood. This clonotype originated in a man between 65 and 79 years old with active or convalescent COVID-19. The V call is TRBV5-1, the J call TRBJ2-1, with 8 bases that match TRBD1. Written as DNA, the CDR3 is TGCGCCAGCAGCTTGATCCCGGGACAGGAATACAATGAGCAGTTCTTC. Protein: CASSLIPGQEYNEQFF.